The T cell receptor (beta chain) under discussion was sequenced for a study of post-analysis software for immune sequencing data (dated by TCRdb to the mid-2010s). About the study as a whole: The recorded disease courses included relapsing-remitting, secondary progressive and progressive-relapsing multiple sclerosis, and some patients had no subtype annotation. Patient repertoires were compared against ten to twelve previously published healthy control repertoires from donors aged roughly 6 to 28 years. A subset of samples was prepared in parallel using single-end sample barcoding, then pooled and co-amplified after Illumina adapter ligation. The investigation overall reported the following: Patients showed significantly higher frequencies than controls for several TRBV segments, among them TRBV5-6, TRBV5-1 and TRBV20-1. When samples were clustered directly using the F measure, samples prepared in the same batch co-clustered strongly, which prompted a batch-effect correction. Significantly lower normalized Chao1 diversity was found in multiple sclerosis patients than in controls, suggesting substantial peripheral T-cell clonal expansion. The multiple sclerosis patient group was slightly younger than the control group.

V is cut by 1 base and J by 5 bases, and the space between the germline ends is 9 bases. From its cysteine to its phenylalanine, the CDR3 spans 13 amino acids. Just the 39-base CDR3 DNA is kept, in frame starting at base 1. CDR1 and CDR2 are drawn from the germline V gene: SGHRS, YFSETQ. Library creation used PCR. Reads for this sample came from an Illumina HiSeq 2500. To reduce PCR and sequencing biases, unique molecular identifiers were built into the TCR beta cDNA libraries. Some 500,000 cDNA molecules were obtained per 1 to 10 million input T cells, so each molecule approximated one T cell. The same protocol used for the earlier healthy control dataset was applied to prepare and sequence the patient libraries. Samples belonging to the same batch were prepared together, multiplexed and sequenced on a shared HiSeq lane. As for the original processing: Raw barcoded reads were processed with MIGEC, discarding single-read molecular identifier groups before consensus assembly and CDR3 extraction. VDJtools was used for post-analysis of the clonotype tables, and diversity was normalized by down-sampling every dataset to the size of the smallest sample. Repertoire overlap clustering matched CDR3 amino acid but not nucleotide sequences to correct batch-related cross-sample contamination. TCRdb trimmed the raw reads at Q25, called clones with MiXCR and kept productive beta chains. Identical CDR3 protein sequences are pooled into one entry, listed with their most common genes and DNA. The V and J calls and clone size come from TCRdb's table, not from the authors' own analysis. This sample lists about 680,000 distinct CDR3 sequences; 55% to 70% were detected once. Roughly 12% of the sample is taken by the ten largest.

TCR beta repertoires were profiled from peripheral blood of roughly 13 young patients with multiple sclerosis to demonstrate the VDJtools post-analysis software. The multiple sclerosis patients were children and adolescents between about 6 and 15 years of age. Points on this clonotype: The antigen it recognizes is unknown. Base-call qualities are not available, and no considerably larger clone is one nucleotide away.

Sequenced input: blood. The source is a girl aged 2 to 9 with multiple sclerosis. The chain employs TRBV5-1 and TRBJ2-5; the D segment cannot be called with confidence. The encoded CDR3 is CASSLILHETQYF. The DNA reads TGCGCCAGCAGCTTGATACTCCACGAGACCCAGTACTTC.